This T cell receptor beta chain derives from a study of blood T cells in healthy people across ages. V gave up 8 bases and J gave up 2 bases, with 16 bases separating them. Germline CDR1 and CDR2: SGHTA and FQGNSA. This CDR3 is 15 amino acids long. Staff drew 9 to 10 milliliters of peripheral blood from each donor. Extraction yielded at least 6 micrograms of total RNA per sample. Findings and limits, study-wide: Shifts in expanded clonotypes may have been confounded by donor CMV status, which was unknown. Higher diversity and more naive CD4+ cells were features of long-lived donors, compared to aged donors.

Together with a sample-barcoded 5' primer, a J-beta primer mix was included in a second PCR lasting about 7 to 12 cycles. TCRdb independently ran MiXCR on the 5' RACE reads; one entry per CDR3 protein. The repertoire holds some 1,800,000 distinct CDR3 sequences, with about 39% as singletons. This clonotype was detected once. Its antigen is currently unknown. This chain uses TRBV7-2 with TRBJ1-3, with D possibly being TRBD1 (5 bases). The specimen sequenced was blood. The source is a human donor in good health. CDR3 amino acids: CASSPQGGTGNTIYF. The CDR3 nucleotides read TGTGCCAGCTCGCCTCAGGGTGGGACTGGAAACACCATATATTTT. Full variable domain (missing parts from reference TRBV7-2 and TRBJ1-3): GAGVSQSPSNKVTEKGKDVELRCDPISGHTALYWYRQSLGQGLEFLIYFQGNSAPDKSGLPSDRFSAERTGGSVSTLTIQRTQQEDSAVYLCASSPQGGTGNTIYFGEGSWLTVV.